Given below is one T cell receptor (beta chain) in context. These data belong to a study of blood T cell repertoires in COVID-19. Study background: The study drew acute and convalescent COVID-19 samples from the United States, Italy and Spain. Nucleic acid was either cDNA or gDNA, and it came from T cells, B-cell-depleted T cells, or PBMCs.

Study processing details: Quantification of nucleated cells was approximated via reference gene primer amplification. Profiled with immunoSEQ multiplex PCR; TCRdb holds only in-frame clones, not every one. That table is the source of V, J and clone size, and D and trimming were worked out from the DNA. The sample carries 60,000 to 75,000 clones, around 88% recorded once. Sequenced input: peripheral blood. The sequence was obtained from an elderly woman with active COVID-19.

This chain's CDR3 is CASRTGVATNEKLFF. The CDR3 region has the DNA TGTGCCAGCAGGACAGGGGTTGCAACTAATGAAAAACTGTTTTTT. The chain carries TRBV6-5 and TRBJ1-4, with TRBD1 matching over 8 bases. The CDR3 extends over 15 amino acids. Trimming removed 6 bases from V and 0 bases from J; junction bases left unmatched: 3. The germline V gene encodes CDR1 MNHEY and CDR2 SVGAGI.